This T cell receptor beta chain originates from a study of cytomegalovirus exposure and HLA in healthy donors. General study findings and limits: In a later analysis, TCR association rates varied by HLA locus: DRB1 most, HLA-C fewest.

13 Jbeta primers and 60 Vbeta primers were used for the PCR. Using immunoSEQ multiplex PCR, the repertoire was profiled, and TCRdb retains in-frame clones only, with some absent. In the table there are some 170,000 clones, 75% to 85% of which are singletons. A word on this clone: Its antigen is not known.

Germline CDR1 SGHVS, CDR2 FNYEAQ. The CDR3 contains 14 residues. Trimming stripped 3 bases from V and 10 bases from J, with 13 bases between. This TCR was recovered from a woman in her 30s in good health and CMV-seronegative. The sequenced sample was PBMCs. The chain couples TRBV7-6 to TRBJ1-6, with D possibly being TRBD1 (5 bases). CDR3 sequence reads: CASSFGGLSSPLHF. The CDR3 nucleotides read TGTGCCAGCAGCTTCGGGGGATTAAGCTCACCCCTCCACTTT.